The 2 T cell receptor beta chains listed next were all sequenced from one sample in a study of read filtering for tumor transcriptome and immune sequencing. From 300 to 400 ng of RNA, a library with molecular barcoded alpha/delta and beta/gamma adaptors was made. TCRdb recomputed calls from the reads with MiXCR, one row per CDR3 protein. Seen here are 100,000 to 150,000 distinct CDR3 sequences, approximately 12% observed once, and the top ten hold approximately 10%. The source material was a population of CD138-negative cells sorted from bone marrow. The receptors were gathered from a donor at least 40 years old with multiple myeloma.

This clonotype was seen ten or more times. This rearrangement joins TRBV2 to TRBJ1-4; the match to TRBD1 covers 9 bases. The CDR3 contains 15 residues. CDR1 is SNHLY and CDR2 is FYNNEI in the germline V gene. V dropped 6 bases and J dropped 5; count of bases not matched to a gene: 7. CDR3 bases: TGTGCCAGCAGGGACCCCGGGACAGGGAATGAAAAACTGTTTTTT. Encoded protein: CASRDPGTGNEKLFF.

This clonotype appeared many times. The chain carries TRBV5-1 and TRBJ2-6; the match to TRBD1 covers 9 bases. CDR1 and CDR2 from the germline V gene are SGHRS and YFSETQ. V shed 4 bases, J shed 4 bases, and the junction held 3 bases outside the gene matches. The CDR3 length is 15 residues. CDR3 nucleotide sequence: TGCGCCAGCAGCACAGGGGGCTCAGGGGCCAACGTCCTGACTTTC. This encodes CASSTGGSGANVLTF.